The TCR beta chain described here comes from a study of preoperative IRX-2 immunotherapy in early breast cancer. Regarding treatment: preoperative locoregional IRX-2 cytokine immunotherapy. Samples came from a phase Ib trial of preoperative locoregional IRX-2 cytokine immunotherapy. Measured with immunoSEQ multiplex PCR; TCRdb has only the in-frame clones, and not every one. The top ten clones hold around 1.5% of a sample with about 43,000 clones, roughly 94% of them seen once. Germline assignment: CDR1 SGDLS and CDR2 YYNGEE. The V and J ends lost 2 bases and 6 bases respectively, with 10 bases between them. CDR3 length: 13 amino acids.

The sequenced sample was tumor tissue, obtained after IRX-2 immunotherapy. The V call is TRBV9, the J call TRBJ2-3, with D hard to call. This clonotype was sampled from a human donor with breast cancer. The CDR3: CASSVLSGDTQYF. The CDR3 DNA reads as TGTGCCAGCAGCGTCTTGTCTGGGGATACGCAGTATTTT.